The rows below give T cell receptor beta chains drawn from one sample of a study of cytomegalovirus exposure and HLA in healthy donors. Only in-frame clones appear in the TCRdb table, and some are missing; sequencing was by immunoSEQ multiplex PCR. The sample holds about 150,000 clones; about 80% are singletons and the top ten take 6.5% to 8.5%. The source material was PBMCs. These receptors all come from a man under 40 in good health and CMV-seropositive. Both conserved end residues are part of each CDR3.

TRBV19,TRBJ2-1,CASSIAIAGAYNEQFF
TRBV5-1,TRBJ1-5,CASSLVAGERQPQHF
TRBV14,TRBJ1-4,CASSPGEGTNEKLFF
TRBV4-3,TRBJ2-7,CASSQDPGQGTYEQYF
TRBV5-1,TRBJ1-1,CASSPLGYSNTEAFF
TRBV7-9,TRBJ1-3,CASSPRPGVFENTIYF
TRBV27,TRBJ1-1,CASSLESRDGGPEAFF
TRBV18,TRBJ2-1,CASSPNGNLYNEQFF
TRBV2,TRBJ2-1,CASGSGSGWEQFF
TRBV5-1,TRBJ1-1,CASRTDRGLSRSEAFF
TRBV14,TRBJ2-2,CASRGLGSGELFF
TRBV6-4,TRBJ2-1,CASSPGTSFYNEQFF
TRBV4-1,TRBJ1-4,CASRPTGLNEKLFF
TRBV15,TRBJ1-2,CATSPRTLWPYGYTF
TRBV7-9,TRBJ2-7,CASSPRIGQGANSRHEQYF
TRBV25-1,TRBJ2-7,CASIARTGNHEQYF
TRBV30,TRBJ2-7,CAWKATGALTLDREQYF
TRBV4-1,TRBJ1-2,CASSQQGVQTF
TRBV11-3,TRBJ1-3,CASSLVSSSGNTIYF
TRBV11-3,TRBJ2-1,CASSLVPTSGGANEQFF
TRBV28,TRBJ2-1,CASSFSRGLEQFF
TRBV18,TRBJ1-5,CASSPAPVPNQPQHF
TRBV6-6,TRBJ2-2,CATAGGYTGELFF
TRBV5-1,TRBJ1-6,CASSLATPRAPYNSPLHF
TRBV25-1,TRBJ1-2,CASSDGTGGNYGYTF
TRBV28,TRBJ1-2,CASSPGTGGYGYTF
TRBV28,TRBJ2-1,CASSSTGTSGSNEQFF
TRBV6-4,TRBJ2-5,CASSTPGQGMVGTQYF
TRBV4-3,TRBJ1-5,CASSQGTGKNQPQHF
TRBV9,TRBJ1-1,CASSVARGTEAFF
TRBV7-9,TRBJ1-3,CASRQPTGGSGNTIYF
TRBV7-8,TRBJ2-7,CASSSGGQGMGEQYF
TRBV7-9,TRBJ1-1,CASSLSGGTEAFF
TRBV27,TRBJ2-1,CASSSPRLAGGRKDEQFF
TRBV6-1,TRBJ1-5,CGTREGEWGDQPQHF
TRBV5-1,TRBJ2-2,CASSPSTLGNTGELFF
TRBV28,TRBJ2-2,CASRTAGELFF
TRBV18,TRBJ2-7,CASSGLADSYEQYF
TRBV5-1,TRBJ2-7,CASSLTGTSGIDEQYF
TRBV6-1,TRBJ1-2,CASSEAIWGGRGYAGYTF